Following are 20 T cell receptor beta chains from one sample sequenced in a study of T cell repertoires in cytomegalovirus infection. TCRdb used MiXCR to reprocess the reads, holding one entry per CDR3 protein. This repertoire shows more than 85,000 distinct CDR3 sequences, more than 20% found once; its top ten account for 35% to 50%. Source material: CD8+ T cells from PBMCs. Source of these receptors: a human donor in good health (CMV status not recorded). Some clones in this sample may be carry-over from other donors' samples.

The gene calls are TRBV28 and TRBJ2-7; D is tentatively TRBD1 or TRBD2 (6 bases each). Germline values: CDR1 MDHEN, CDR2 SYDVKM. The CDR3 runs to 14 residues. V was shortened by 6 bases and J by 7 bases, with 19 bases between the two germline ends. CDR3 nucleotides: TGTGCCAGCAGCCTTGGGGGGCGGGCGGGTGAGCAGTACTTC. Amino acid sequence: CASSLGGRAGEQYF.

The chain employs TRBV12-3 or TRBV12-4 and TRBJ1-1, with unresolved D. The CDR3 consists of 11 residues. Trimming stripped 3 bases from V and 10 bases from J, with 9 bases between. The CDR3: CASSFKGRAFF. The CDR3 nucleotides read TGTGCCAGCAGTTTCAAGGGTAGAGCTTTCTTT.

In its sample, this clonotype was seen a few times. J is TRBJ2-4 and V is TRBV7-9; 9 bases match TRBD1. The V gene's germline CDR1 is SEHNR and CDR2 FQNEAQ (reference sequence). V was pared by 5 bases and J by 2 bases, with 4 bases of the junction left unmatched. The CDR3 is made up of 15 amino acids. CDR3 sequence reads: CASSLGTGTKNIQYF. DNA of the CDR3: TGTGCCAGCAGCCTTGGGACAGGGACCAAAAACATTCAGTACTTC.

This clonotype was picked up a small number of times. The chain couples TRBV27 to TRBJ2-1, with TRBD2 matching 7 bases. The CDR3 consists of 14 residues. The germline V gene encodes CDR1 MNHEY and CDR2 SMNVEV (reference sequence). The ends lost 6 bases at V and 6 bases at J; junction bases unmatched: 8. The CDR3 loop reads CASRRSGGRNEQFF. The CDR3 DNA sequence: TGTGCCAGCAGACGCTCGGGGGGACGCAATGAGCAGTTCTTC.

This clonotype was seen only a few times. The chain couples TRBV7-2 to TRBJ1-2, with TRBD1 matching 8 bases. The V gene end was trimmed by 4 bases and the J gene end by 4 bases; junction bases not matched to a gene: 11. The length of the CDR3 is 16 residues. Germline CDR1 reads SGHTA; CDR2 reads FQGNSA. The CDR3 sequence: CASSSPRDRPLYGYTF. DNA of the CDR3: TGTGCCAGCAGCTCACCGAGGGACAGGCCCCTCTATGGCTACACCTTC.

There are a few counts of this clonotype. V usage is TRBV4-3 and J usage is TRBJ2-7; D is uncertain. CDR1 is LGHNA and CDR2 is YSLEER in the germline V gene. The ends were cut back, 1 base at V and 2 bases at J, with 12 bases in the middle. CDR3 length: 15 amino acids. CDR3 region: CASSQGAKGTYEQYF. Written as DNA, the CDR3 is TGCGCCAGCAGCCAAGGAGCCAAGGGCACCTACGAGCAGTACTTC.

This clonotype appeared a few times. The rearrangement uses TRBV28 and TRBJ1-2; D remains unclear. This CDR3 spans 14 amino acids. V was pared by 2 bases and J by 4 bases, with 11 bases between. Germline loops: CDR1 MDHEN, CDR2 SYDVKM. In DNA, the CDR3 is TGTGCCAGCAGTTTAAATTCGGCAGCCTATGGCTACACCTTC. Translating it yields CASSLNSAAYGYTF.

The chain links TRBV13 to TRBJ2-7; a weak D match, TRBD2 (5 bases). The CDR3 has 12 residues. Germline CDR1 and CDR2: PRHDT and FYEKMQ (reference sequence). V was shortened by 5 bases and J by 2 bases, with 7 bases between the two germline ends. The CDR3 DNA reads TGTGCCAGCAGCCGGGGAGCCTACGAGCAGTACTTC. This sequence encodes CASSRGAYEQYF.

This clonotype was counted ten times or more. The chain carries TRBV28 and TRBJ2-4, with D perhaps assigned TRBD1 or TRBD2 (6 bases each). CDR3 length equals 15 residues. V dropped 7 bases and J dropped 5 bases, with 18 bases sitting between them. Per germline, CDR1 MDHEN and CDR2 SYDVKM. CDR3 nucleotide sequence: TGTGCCAGCACCCCGAGGGGGGCCCATCAAAACATTCAGTACTTC. Protein sequence: CASTPRGAHQNIQYF.

The rearrangement joins TRBV7-2 to TRBJ1-4; D gene uncertain. V dropped 1 base and J dropped 8 bases, with 17 bases sitting between them. Germline CDR1 and CDR2: SGHTA and FQGNSA. This CDR3 is built from 16 residues. In nucleotides, the CDR3 is TGTGCCAGCAGCTTAGGGGTTGGGAGCATTGGGGAAAAACTGTTTTTT. It codes for CASSLGVGSIGEKLFF. The full variable domain, completed using reference TRBV7-2 and TRBJ1-4, is GAGVSQSPSNKVTEKGKDVELRCDPISGHTALYWYRQSLGQGLEFLIYFQGNSAPDKSGLPSDRFSAERTGGSVSTLTIQRTQQEDSAVYLCASSLGVGSIGEKLFFGSGTQLSVL.

This clonotype has at least ten counts. The chain combines TRBV7-2 with TRBJ1-1, with TRBD1 matching 8 bases. CDR3 size: 14 residues. CDR1 is SGHTA and CDR2 is FQGNSA in the germline V gene. Unmatched junction bases numbered 3, after V lost 5 bases and J lost 1 base. The CDR3 nucleotides read TGTGCCAGCAGCGGGGGGACAGGGAACACTGAAGCTTTCTTT. It encodes CASSGGTGNTEAFF.

This clonotype was detected a few times. This chain joins TRBV19 and TRBJ2-7; 9 bases match TRBD1. J lost 1 base, V lost 5 bases, and 3 bases had no gene match. Germline V CDR1 and CDR2: LNHDA, SQIVND (reference sequence). This CDR3 region has 14 residues. CDR3 protein: CASSQDRGSYEQYF. Here the CDR3 DNA reads TGTGCCAGTAGTCAGGACAGGGGATCCTACGAGCAGTACTTC.

This clonotype was picked up a small number of times. The V call is TRBV20-1, the J call TRBJ1-1, with 7 positions matching TRBD1. The CDR3 is 14 amino acids. Germline V gene sequence: CDR1 DFQATT, CDR2 SNEGSKA (reference sequence). With V trimmed by 0 bases and J by 4 bases, 5 bases remained unmatched. In nucleotides, the CDR3 is TGCAGTGCTAGAGATAGAGGGGGCGGCACTGAAGCTTTCTTT. Translation: CSARDRGGGTEAFF.

The V gene is TRBV2, the J gene TRBJ2-3, with D unresolved. Per germline, CDR1 SNHLY and CDR2 FYNNEI. CDR3 length equals 16 residues. V shed 1 base and J shed 0 bases, with 11 bases lying between them. The CDR3 DNA reads TGTGCCAGCAGTGAAGTCCAGGACCCGAGCACAGATACGCAGTATTTT. Encoded protein: CASSEVQDPSTDTQYF.

The V gene is TRBV28, the J gene TRBJ2-5, with 9 bases that match TRBD1. Trimming at V came to 10 bases and at J to 7 bases, leaving 10 bases not matched to a gene. Germline V CDR1 and CDR2: MDHEN, SYDVKM. The CDR3 runs 13 residues. CDR3 sequence: CATLGTGKGTQYF. The DNA of the CDR3 is TGTGCCACCCTAGGGACAGGGAAGGGGACCCAGTACTTC.

The chain uses TRBV29-1 and TRBJ1-1, with D uncertain. This CDR3 is built from 11 residues. The V and J ends lost 6 bases and 2 bases respectively, with 7 bases between them. The germline V gene has CDR1 SQVTM and CDR2 ANQGSEA. The CDR3, as DNA: TGCAGCGTCCTACAAAACACTGAAGCTTTCTTT. Translation: CSVLQNTEAFF.

There are a few counts of this clonotype. The chain employs TRBV28 and TRBJ1-5, with 7 bases fitting TRBD1. Germline V lookup: CDR1 MDHEN, CDR2 SYDVKM. The junction had 12 bases not matched to a gene; V was cut back by 6 bases and J by 4 bases. The CDR3 covers 16 residues. DNA of the CDR3: TGTGCCAGCAGCCTTCTCCGACAGGGTGGAAATCAGCCCCAGCATTTT. As protein: CASSLLRQGGNQPQHF.

The sample holds a few counts of this clonotype. The V and J genes are TRBV4-1 and TRBJ2-7; D uncertain. V lost 0 bases and J lost 3, with 12 bases in between. CDR1 and CDR2 (germline): MGHRA, YSYEKL. CDR3 length equals 15 residues. For the CDR3, the DNA is TGCGCCAGCAGCCAAGAGTTGGGGTTCCACTACGAGCAGTACTTC. The encoded protein is CASSQELGFHYEQYF.

This clonotype was seen only a few times. The gene calls are TRBV6-2 or TRBV6-3 and TRBJ2-7; the D is unclear. Germline V gives CDR1 MNHEY, CDR2 SVGEGT. The CDR3 sequence is 17 residues long. The V end lost 2 bases, the J end lost 0 bases, and 17 bases lay between the germline ends. The CDR3 spells CASSYPPAVGNSYEQYF. DNA of the CDR3: TGTGCCAGCAGTTACCCCCCAGCTGTTGGGAACTCCTACGAGCAGTACTTC.

V gene TRBV7-9 combines with J gene TRBJ2-1; 7 bases map to TRBD2. Germline values: CDR1 SEHNR, CDR2 FQNEAQ (reference sequence). With V trimmed by 4 bases and J by 5 bases, 8 bases remained unmatched. This CDR3 is built from 15 residues. CDR3 coding DNA: TGTGCCAGCAGCTGGACTAGGAAAGATGACAATGAGCAGTTCTTC. Protein sequence: CASSWTRKDDNEQFF.